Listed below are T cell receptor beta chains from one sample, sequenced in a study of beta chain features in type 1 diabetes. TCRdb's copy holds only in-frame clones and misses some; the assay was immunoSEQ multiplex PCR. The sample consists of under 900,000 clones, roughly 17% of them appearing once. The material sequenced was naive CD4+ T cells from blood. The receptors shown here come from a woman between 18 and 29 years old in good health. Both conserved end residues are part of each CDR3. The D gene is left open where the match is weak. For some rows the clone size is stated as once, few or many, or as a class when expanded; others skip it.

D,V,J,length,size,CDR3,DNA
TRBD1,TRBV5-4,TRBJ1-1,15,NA,CANSLKGTVDTEAFF,TGTGCCAACAGCTTAAAGGGGACAGTAGACACTGAAGCTTTCTTT
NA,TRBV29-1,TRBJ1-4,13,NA,CSVDLGVNEKLFF,TGCAGCGTTGACCTGGGCGTTAATGAAAAACTGTTTTTT
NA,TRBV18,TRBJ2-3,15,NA,CASSPPGGSTDTQYF,TGTGCCAGCTCACCACCGGGAGGAAGCACAGATACGCAGTATTTT
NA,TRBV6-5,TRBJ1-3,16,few,CASSSTSSGPGNTIYF,TGTGCCAGCAGTTCCACCTCGTCAGGGCCTGGAAACACCATATATTTT
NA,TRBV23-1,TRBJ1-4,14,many,CASTLEQGGEKLFF,TGCGCCAGCACTCTAGAACAGGGCGGGGAAAAACTGTTTTTT
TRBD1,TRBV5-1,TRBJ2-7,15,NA,CASSLTGTGLDEQYF,TGCGCCAGCAGCTTGACAGGGACAGGCCTTGACGAGCAGTACTTC
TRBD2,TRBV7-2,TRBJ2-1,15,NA,CASSFTSGSRGEQFF,TGTGCCAGCAGCTTTACTAGCGGGAGTCGCGGTGAGCAGTTCTTC
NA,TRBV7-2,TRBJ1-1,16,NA,CASSLAASTGNTEAFF,TGTGCCAGCAGCTTAGCGGCTTCGACAGGGAACACTGAAGCTTTCTTT
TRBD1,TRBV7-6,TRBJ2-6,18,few,CASSVRQGASSGANVLTF,TGTGCCAGCAGCGTTCGACAGGGGGCGTCCTCTGGGGCCAACGTCCTGACTTTC
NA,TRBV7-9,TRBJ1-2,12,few,CASDYSGYGYTF,TGTGCCAGCGACTATTCAGGCTATGGCTACACCTTC
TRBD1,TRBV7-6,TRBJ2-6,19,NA,CASSGFGQGASSGANVLTF,TGTGCCAGCAGCGGTTTTGGACAGGGGGCTAGCTCTGGGGCCAACGTCCTGACTTTC
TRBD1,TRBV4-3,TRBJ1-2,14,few,CASSSHRGARGYTF,TGCGCCAGCAGCTCCCACAGGGGGGCTAGGGGCTACACCTTC
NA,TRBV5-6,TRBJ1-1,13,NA,CASSLTGRHEAFF,TGTGCCAGCAGCTTGACAGGGAGGCATGAAGCTTTCTTT
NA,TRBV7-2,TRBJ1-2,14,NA,CASSFTGTYYGYTF,TGTGCCAGCAGCTTCACAGGGACCTACTATGGCTACACCTTC
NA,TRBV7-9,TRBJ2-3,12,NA,CASTPWADTQYF,TGTGCCAGCACCCCGTGGGCAGATACGCAGTATTTT
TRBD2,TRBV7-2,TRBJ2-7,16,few,CASSLGAAGVSYEQYF,TGTGCCAGCAGCTTAGGAGCAGCGGGAGTTTCGTACGAGCAGTACTTC
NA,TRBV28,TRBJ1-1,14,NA,CASSLYQPVGGVFF,TGTGCCAGCAGTTTATACCAGCCAGTCGGAGGGGTATTCTTT
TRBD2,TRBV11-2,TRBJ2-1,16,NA,CASSSLVSGTYNEQFF,TGTGCCAGCAGCTCCTTAGTCAGCGGGACCTACAATGAGCAGTTCTTC
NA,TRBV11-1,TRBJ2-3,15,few,CASSPVGRSTDTQYF,TGTGCCAGCAGCCCGGTCGGGCGGAGCACAGATACGCAGTATTTT
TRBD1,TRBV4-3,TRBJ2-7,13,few,CASSLDRAGEQYF,TGCGCCAGCAGCCTAGACAGGGCAGGCGAGCAGTACTTC
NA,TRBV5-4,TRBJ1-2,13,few,CASSPTGSFGYTF,TGTGCCAGCAGCCCTACAGGGTCGTTTGGCTACACCTTC
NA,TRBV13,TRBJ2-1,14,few,CASSLGGTYVEQFF,TGTGCCAGCAGCTTAGGGGGGACTTATGTCGAGCAGTTCTTC
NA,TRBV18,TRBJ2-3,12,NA,CASSPIADTQYF,TGTGCCAGCTCACCGATTGCCGATACGCAGTATTTT
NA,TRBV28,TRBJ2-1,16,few,CASSLGGASTPNEQFF,TGTGCCAGCAGTTTAGGGGGGGCGAGTACCCCCAATGAGCAGTTCTTC
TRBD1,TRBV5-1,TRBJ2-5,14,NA,CASSLSGGPETQYF,TGCGCCAGCAGCTTGTCAGGGGGCCCGGAGACCCAGTACTTC
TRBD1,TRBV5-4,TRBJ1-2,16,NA,CASSTGQGFSNYGYTF,TGTGCCAGCAGCACGGGACAGGGTTTCTCTAACTATGGCTACACCTTC
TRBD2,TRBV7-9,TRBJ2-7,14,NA,CASSFGGRSYEQYF,TGTGCCAGCAGCTTTGGCGGGAGGTCGTACGAGCAGTACTTC
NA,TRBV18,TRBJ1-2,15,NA,CASSLGEATVYGYTF,TGTGCCAGCTCCCTCGGGGAGGCCACTGTCTATGGCTACACCTTC
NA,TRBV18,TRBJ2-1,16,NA,CASSPPSANSYNEQFF,TGTGCCAGCTCACCACCCAGCGCTAACTCCTACAATGAGCAGTTCTTC
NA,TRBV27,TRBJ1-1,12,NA,CASSNPGQRAFF,TGTGCCAGCAGTAACCCCGGACAGAGAGCTTTCTTT
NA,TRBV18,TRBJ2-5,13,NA,CASSPDLQETQYF,TGTGCCAGCTCCCCGGACCTACAAGAGACCCAGTACTTC
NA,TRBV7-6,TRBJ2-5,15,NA,CASSPLGGLGETQYF,TGTGCCAGCAGCCCCCTGGGAGGTCTCGGAGAGACCCAGTACTTC
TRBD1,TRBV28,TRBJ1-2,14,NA,CASSLRQGASGYTF,TGTGCCAGCAGTTTGCGACAGGGGGCGAGTGGCTACACCTTC
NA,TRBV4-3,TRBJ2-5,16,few,CASSHSAAGIQETQYF,TGCGCCAGCAGCCACTCCGCGGCTGGGATCCAAGAGACCCAGTACTTC
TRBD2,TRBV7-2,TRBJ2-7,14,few,CASSPPREAYEQYF,TGTGCCAGCAGCCCGCCCCGGGAGGCCTACGAGCAGTACTTC
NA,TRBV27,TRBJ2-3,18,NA,CASSLGGTRLFSTDTQYF,TGTGCCAGCAGTTTAGGGGGAACTAGGCTATTTAGCACAGATACGCAGTATTTT
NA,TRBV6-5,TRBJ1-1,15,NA,CASSYSKDTGTEAFF,TGTGCCAGCAGTTACTCGAAGGACACTGGCACTGAAGCTTTCTTT
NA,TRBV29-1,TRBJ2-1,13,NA,CRPRLSPYNEQFF,TGCAGACCCAGACTTTCTCCCTACAATGAGCAGTTCTTC
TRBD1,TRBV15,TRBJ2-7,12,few,CATGQGFHEQYF,TGTGCCACTGGACAGGGGTTCCACGAGCAGTACTTC
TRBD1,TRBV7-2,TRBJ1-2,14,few,CASGTGEEFYGYTF,TGTGCCAGCGGGACAGGAGAAGAGTTCTATGGCTACACCTTC
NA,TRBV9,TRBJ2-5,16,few,CASSVNPAGSQETQYF,TGTGCCAGCAGCGTAAACCCAGCAGGGTCCCAAGAGACCCAGTACTTC
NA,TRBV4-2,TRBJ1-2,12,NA,CASSQDRHGYTF,TGTGCCAGCAGCCAAGATAGGCATGGCTACACCTTC
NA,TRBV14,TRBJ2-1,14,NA,CASSLDSGYNEQFF,TGTGCCAGCAGCTTGGACAGTGGCTACAATGAGCAGTTCTTC
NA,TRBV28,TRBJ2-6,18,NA,CASRTRAARQAGANVLTF,TGTGCCAGCAGGACTAGGGCCGCCAGACAGGCTGGGGCCAACGTCCTGACTTTC
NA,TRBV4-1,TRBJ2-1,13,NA,CASSPSTSREQFF,TGCGCCAGCAGCCCATCGACGTCGCGTGAGCAGTTCTTC
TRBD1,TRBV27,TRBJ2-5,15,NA,CASRRTGTGQETQYF,TGTGCCAGCAGGAGGACCGGGACAGGCCAAGAGACCCAGTACTTC
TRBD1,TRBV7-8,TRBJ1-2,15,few,CASSPDRGRGYGYTF,TGTGCCAGCAGCCCAGACAGGGGTCGAGGTTATGGCTACACCTTC
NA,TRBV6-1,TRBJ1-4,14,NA,CASRPGATNEKLFF,TGTGCCAGCAGACCGGGTGCAACTAATGAAAAACTGTTTTTT
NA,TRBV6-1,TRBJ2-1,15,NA,CASNVRQGLNNEQFF,TGTGCCAGCAACGTACGGCAGGGGTTAAACAATGAGCAGTTCTTC
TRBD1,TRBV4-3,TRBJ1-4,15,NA,CASSQRRQGEEKLFF,TGCGCCAGCAGCCAACGTAGACAGGGAGAGGAAAAACTGTTTTTT
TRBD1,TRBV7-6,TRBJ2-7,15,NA,CASSPWTGRTNEQYF,TGTGCCAGCAGCCCCTGGACAGGGCGGACGAACGAGCAGTACTTC
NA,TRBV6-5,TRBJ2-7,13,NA,CASSTGPSYEQYF,TGTGCCAGCAGTACAGGGCCTAGCTACGAGCAGTACTTC
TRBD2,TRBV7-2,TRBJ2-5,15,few,CASSFLGSGQETQYF,TGTGCCAGCAGCTTCCTGGGTAGCGGGCAAGAGACCCAGTACTTC
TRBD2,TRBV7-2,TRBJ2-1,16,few,CASSLDSSGRWNEQFF,TGTGCCAGCAGCTTAGATTCTAGCGGGAGGTGGAATGAGCAGTTCTTC
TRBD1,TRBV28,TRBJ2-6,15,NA,CASSRTGGGANVLTF,TGTGCCAGCAGTAGGACAGGGGGTGGGGCCAACGTCCTGACTTTC
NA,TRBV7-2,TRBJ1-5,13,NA,CASSLGLGQPQHF,TGTGCCAGCAGCTTAGGGCTAGGACAGCCCCAGCATTTT
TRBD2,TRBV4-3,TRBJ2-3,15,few,CASSRTLAGTDTQYF,TGCGCCAGCAGCCGAACACTAGCGGGCACAGATACGCAGTATTTT
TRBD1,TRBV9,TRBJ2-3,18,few,CASSVAPVGQGRKDTQYF,TGTGCCAGCAGCGTAGCCCCCGTAGGACAGGGGAGAAAAGATACGCAGTATTTT
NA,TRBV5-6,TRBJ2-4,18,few,CASAPRRTWTLAKNIQYF,TGTGCCAGTGCCCCGAGGCGGACCTGGACCCTAGCCAAAAACATTCAGTACTTC
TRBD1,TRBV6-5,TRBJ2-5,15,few,CASSPGQGARETQYF,TGTGCCAGCAGCCCAGGACAGGGGGCGCGGGAGACCCAGTACTTC